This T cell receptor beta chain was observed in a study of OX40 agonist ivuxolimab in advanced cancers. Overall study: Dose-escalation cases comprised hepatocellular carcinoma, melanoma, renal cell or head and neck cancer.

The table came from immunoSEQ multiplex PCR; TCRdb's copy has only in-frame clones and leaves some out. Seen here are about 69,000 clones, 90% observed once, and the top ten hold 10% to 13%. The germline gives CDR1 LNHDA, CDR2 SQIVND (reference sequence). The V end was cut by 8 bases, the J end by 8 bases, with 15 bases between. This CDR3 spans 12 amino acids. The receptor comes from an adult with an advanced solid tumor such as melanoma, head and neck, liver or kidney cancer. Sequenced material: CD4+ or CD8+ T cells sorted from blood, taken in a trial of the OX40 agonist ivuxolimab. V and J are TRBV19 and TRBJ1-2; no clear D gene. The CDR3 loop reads CASDPGDQGYTF. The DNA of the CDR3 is TGTGCCAGTGACCCAGGAGATCAAGGCTACACCTTC.